This entry lists 21 T cell receptor beta chains sequenced from one sample in a study of blood T cell repertoires in COVID-19. This table comes from immunoSEQ multiplex PCR, and its TCRdb copy is limited to in-frame clones, with some not included. The data show about 250,000 clones, 75% to 90% seen once. The material sequenced was PBMCs or T cells enriched from blood (not recorded which). The receptors here all came from a woman aged 18-29 years who had recovered from COVID-19.

The V call is TRBV3-1 (or the pseudogene TRBV3-2), the J call TRBJ2-7; no firm D call. The CDR3 runs to 14 residues. CDR1 LGHDT and CDR2 YNNKEL come from the germline V gene (reference sequence). Between the trimmed V and J ends, which lost 0 bases and 2 bases, there was a span of 8 bases. The CDR3 DNA follows: TGTGCCAGCAGCCAAGAACACAAACCCTACGAGCAGTACTTC. Translated: CASSQEHKPYEQYF.

The gene calls are TRBV3-1 (or the pseudogene TRBV3-2) and TRBJ1-6, with D maybe TRBD1 (6 bases). The V end lost 6 bases, the J end lost 7 bases, and 13 bases lay between the germline ends. The CDR3 consists of 14 residues. CDR1 is LGHDT, CDR2 YNNKEL, per germline (reference sequence). The CDR3 bases are TGTGCCAGCAGTCCGGGACACAGAAATTCACCCCTCCACTTT. Translation gives CASSPGHRNSPLHF.

This clone was seen a few times. The V and J genes are TRBV29-1 and TRBJ1-2; the D is unclear. V was pared by 7 bases and J by 0 bases, with 12 bases between. The CDR3 contains 13 residues. The V gene's germline CDR1 is SQVTM and CDR2 ANQGSEA. DNA for the CDR3: TGCAGCGCCCAGCTCGACTCTAACTATGGCTACACCTTC. The encoded protein is CSAQLDSNYGYTF.

In its sample, this clone was seen a few times. V is TRBV7-8 and J is TRBJ1-2, with D perhaps matching TRBD1 (5 bases). The CDR3 length is 17 residues. CDR1 is SGHVS, CDR2 FQNEAQ, per germline. Trimming removed 0 bases at V and 4 bases at J, with 18 bases between. In DNA, the CDR3 is TGTGCCAGCAGCTTAGCGTTCGGGGGAGAAGGTCTCTATGGCTACACCTTC. This sequence encodes CASSLAFGGEGLYGYTF.

For the CDR3, the DNA is TGTGCCAGCAGCCAACCCGACAGGGGGCGAGGTACGCAGTATTTT. It codes for CASSQPDRGRGTQYF. This chain connects TRBV16 to TRBJ2-3; TRBD1 agrees at 10 bases. CDR1 is KGHSY and CDR2 is FQNENV in the germline V gene. CDR3 size: 15 residues. V shed 2 bases and J 8 bases; nucleotides not matched to a gene: 7. Full variable domain (rest looked up from reference TRBV16 and TRBJ2-3): GEEVAQTPKHLVRGEGQKAKLYCAPIKGHSYVFWYQQVLKNEFKFLISFQNENVFDETGMPKERFSAKCLPNSPCSLEIQATKLEDSAVYFCASSQPDRGRGTQYFGPGTRLTVL.

The V call is TRBV5-1, the J call TRBJ2-3, with 10 positions matching TRBD2. Germline trimming cut 1 base from V and 5 bases from J; bases unmatched to any gene: 1. The CDR3 loop spans 14 amino acids. Germline CDR1 SGHRS, CDR2 YFSETQ. The CDR3 DNA is TGCGCCAGCAGCTTGCCTAGCGGGGGAGATACGCAGTATTTT. It yields the protein CASSLPSGGDTQYF.

This clone was recorded a few times. This rearrangement joins TRBV5-4 to TRBJ1-4; TRBD1 aligns across 8 bases. The CDR3 sequence is 16 residues long. The ends lost 0 bases at V and 0 bases at J; junction bases unmatched: 1. Germline lookup yields CDR1 SGHNT and CDR2 YYREEE (reference sequence). This chain's CDR3 is CASSLAGGATNEKLFF. CDR3 DNA sequence: TGTGCCAGCAGCTTGGCAGGGGGCGCAACTAATGAAAAACTGTTTTTT. Drawing the rest from reference TRBV5-4 and TRBJ1-4, the complete variable domain is ETGVTQSPTHLIKTRGQQVTLRCSSQSGHNTVSWYQQALGQGPQFIFQYYREEENGRGNFPPRFSGLQFPNYSSELNVNALELDDSALYLCASSLAGGATNEKLFFGSGTQLSVL.

V is TRBV5-1 and J is TRBJ2-1, with 10 bases fitting TRBD2. V was pared by 0 bases and J by 12 bases, with 15 bases of the junction left unmatched. The CDR3 runs 17 residues. The V gene's germline CDR1 is SGHRS and CDR2 YFSETQ. The CDR3 bases are TGCGCCAGCAGCTTGGACACCGGGACTAGCGTCCAAAGCCTGCAGTTCTTC. This sequence encodes CASSLDTGTSVQSLQFF.

This clone showed up just once. The genes are TRBV4-1 and TRBJ2-1; 10 positions agree with TRBD1. Germline trimming cut 0 bases from V and 6 bases from J; bases unmatched to any gene: 5. This CDR3 is built from 16 residues. CDR1 MGHRA and CDR2 YSYEKL come from the germline V gene. The CDR3 sequence: CASSQDVRTGGNEQFF. The CDR3 DNA reads TGCGCCAGCAGCCAAGATGTCCGGACAGGGGGCAATGAGCAGTTCTTC.

Here the CDR3 DNA reads TGTGCTAGTGGGTCAGCGGGCAGTGCTCCCTACAATGAGCAGTTCTTC. It translates to CASGSAGSAPYNEQFF. This rearrangement joins TRBV12-5 to TRBJ2-1; the D gene is possibly TRBD2 (6 bases). Between the trimmed V and J ends, which lost 6 bases and 2 bases, there was a span of 17 bases. The CDR3 extends over 16 amino acids. The germline gives CDR1 LGHNT, CDR2 FRNRAP. Using reference TRBV12-5 and TRBJ2-1 for the parts outside the CDR3, the full variable domain is DARVTQTPRHKVTEMGQEVTMRCQPILGHNTVFWYRQTMMQGLELLAYFRNRAPLDDSGMPKDRFSAEMPDATLATLKIQPSEPRDSAVYFCASGSAGSAPYNEQFFGPGTRLTVL.

This chain connects TRBV19 to TRBJ2-1; 8 bases fit TRBD1. CDR1 is LNHDA, CDR2 SQIVND, per germline (reference sequence). CDR3 length: 13 residues. V was clipped by 8 bases and J by 9 bases; unmatched bases: 9. Here the CDR3 reads CASSSDGTGEQFF. The CDR3 coding sequence is TGTGCCAGTTCCTCCGACGGGACAGGTGAGCAGTTCTTC.

V usage is TRBV3-1 (or the pseudogene TRBV3-2) and J usage is TRBJ1-1; D not certain. CDR1 is LGHDT and CDR2 is YNNKEL in the germline V gene (reference sequence). The CDR3 consists of 17 residues. Trimming removed 5 bases from V and 6 bases from J, with 25 bases in between. The CDR3 bases are TGTGCCAGCAGCACAAGCCCCCCGGGCGGCGGGTCGTCTGAAGCTTTCTTT. Translated: CASSTSPPGGGSSEAFF.

Points on this clone: Distinct nucleotide sequences in the sample also encode this CDR3. The J gene is TRBJ1-1, the V gene TRBV7-9; D remains unclear. Germline V gene data show CDR1 as SEHNR and CDR2 as FQNEAQ (reference sequence). The CDR3 contains 12 residues. Between the trimmed V and J ends, which lost 3 bases and 4 bases, there was a span of 6 bases. DNA of the CDR3: TGTGCCAGCAGCTTGGGGAGCACTGAAGCTTTCTTT. Amino acids: CASSLGSTEAFF.

V is TRBV5-6 and J is TRBJ2-2; D possibly corresponds to TRBD1 (8 bases). CDR3 size: 18 residues. The V gene lost 4 bases and the J gene lost 4 bases, with 23 bases spanning the gap. The V gene's germline CDR1 is SGHDT and CDR2 YYEEEE. CDR3 in amino acids: CASSQFAWTGRVTGELFF. Written as DNA, the CDR3 is TGTGCCAGCAGCCAGTTCGCCTGGACAGGGAGGGTCACCGGGGAGCTGTTTTTT.

The V and J genes are TRBV3-1 (or the pseudogene TRBV3-2) and TRBJ2-1, with D perhaps TRBD1 (6 bases). Germline values: CDR1 LGHDT, CDR2 YNNKEL (reference sequence). The CDR3 is 16 amino acids. With 1 base removed from V and 4 bases from J, the gap between germline ends came to 14 bases. This chain's CDR3 is CASSQVWGTRYNEQFF. CDR3 bases: TGTGCCAGCAGCCAAGTTTGGGGGACAAGATACAATGAGCAGTTCTTC.

V and J are TRBV7-9 and TRBJ1-4; 8 bases map to TRBD1. CDR3 length: 17 amino acids. The germline gives CDR1 SEHNR, CDR2 FQNEAQ (reference sequence). V lost 5 bases and J lost 5; bases outside the gene matches: 13. The CDR3 spells CASSPHLADRENEKLFF. The CDR3 DNA sequence: TGTGCCAGCAGCCCGCACCTTGCGGACAGGGAGAATGAAAAACTGTTTTTT.

The chain is built from TRBV27 and TRBJ1-6; D is undetermined. The V end lost 3 bases, the J end lost 2 bases, and 8 bases lay between the germline ends. The CDR3 runs to 15 residues. The germline V gene encodes CDR1 MNHEY and CDR2 SMNVEV (reference sequence). CDR3 residues: CASSLEGAYNSPLHF. In DNA form, the CDR3 reads TGTGCCAGCAGTTTGGAGGGTGCCTATAATTCACCCCTCCACTTT.

This clone was counted a single time. J is TRBJ1-1 and V is TRBV6-5; TRBD1 agrees at 7 bases. After removal of 7 bases from V and 0 bases from J, the junction contained 5 bases not matched to a gene. The CDR3 has 14 residues. Looked up from germline, CDR1 is MNHEY and CDR2 is SVGAGI. The CDR3: CASNLDRVNTEAFF. CDR3 DNA: TGTGCCAGCAACCTAGACAGGGTGAACACTGAAGCTTTCTTT.

The V gene is TRBV3-1 (or the pseudogene TRBV3-2), the J gene TRBJ2-5; D may be TRBD2 (6 bases). The germline V gene encodes CDR1 LGHDT and CDR2 YNNKEL (reference sequence). V dropped 6 bases and J dropped 5 bases, with 16 bases sitting between them. The CDR3 contains 14 residues. The CDR3, as DNA: TGTGCCAGCAGTCATCGGACGGAGGGGGAGACCCAGTACTTC. Its translation: CASSHRTEGETQYF.

The V gene is TRBV30, the J gene TRBJ2-5, with 9 bases lining up with TRBD2. Trimming took 0 bases from V and 4 from J; bases not matched to a gene: 3. Per the germline V gene, CDR1 is GTSNPN and CDR2 is SVGIG (reference sequence). This CDR3 spans 14 amino acids. CDR3 loop: CAWSVAGGRETQYF. The CDR3 DNA reads as TGTGCCTGGAGTGTTGCGGGGGGGCGAGAGACCCAGTACTTC.

This clone was counted between two and nine times. The chain joins TRBV18 to TRBJ2-1; D not resolved. The CDR3 length is 11 residues. Per germline, CDR1 KGHSH and CDR2 LQKENI. V lost 3 bases, J lost 9 bases, and 6 bases lay in between. The CDR3 spells CASSPHGEQFF. CDR3 DNA sequence: TGTGCCAGCTCACCGCACGGTGAGCAGTTCTTC.